This T cell receptor (beta chain) came from a study of blood T cell repertoires in COVID-19. Whole-study context: Italy, Spain and the United States were the sources of the convalescent and acute COVID-19 samples. T cells, B-cell-depleted T cells, or PBMCs provided the cDNA or gDNA that served as material.

Per the study methods: Amplification from reference gene primers served as the basis for estimated nucleated cell counts. Method: immunoSEQ multiplex PCR; TCRdb's copy keeps in-frame clones and lacks some. The V and J calls and the clone size are those of that table, but D and trimming were determined from the DNA. Among 250,000 to 400,000 clones, 88% were seen once, and the ten largest hold 1.6%. A Seattle source enrolled patients during active infection and followed them longitudinally. The CDR3 has 15 amino acids. Trimming cost V 2 bases and J 0 bases, with 8 bases left between them. CDR1 is MNHEY and CDR2 is SVGAGI in the germline V gene.

The sequence came from a woman younger than 45 with COVID-19, enrolled during active disease. Sequenced: peripheral blood. The chain recombines TRBV6-5 with TRBJ1-5, with D unclear. The CDR3: CASSYQKDSNQPQHF. CDR3 coding DNA: TGTGCCAGCAGTTACCAGAAAGATAGCAATCAGCCCCAGCATTTT.